This T cell receptor (beta chain) emerged from a study of shared clonotypes between healthy human individuals. This CDR3 comprises 14 residues. Germline CDR1 is ENHRY and CDR2 is SYGVKD. Between the trimmed V and J ends, which lost 6 bases and 1 base, there was a span of 12 bases. The assay was run at deep level. The genomic DNA of each subset was split evenly across several immunoSEQ plates. Original processing notes: Junction-only immunoSEQ sequences carried no quality scores, so filtering differed. TCRdb's copy holds only in-frame clones and misses some; the assay was immunoSEQ multiplex PCR. The V and J calls and the clone size are those of that table, but D and trimming were determined from the DNA. The top ten clones hold 0.05% to 0.08% of a sample with under 600,000 clones, 95% to 96% of them seen once.

The J gene is TRBJ1-1, the V gene TRBV10-3; D remains unclear. Sequencing was performed on naive CD4+ T cells sorted from blood. Subset reported: CD45RA+ positively selected. The receptor was derived from a woman in her twenties or thirties in good health. The CDR3 loop is CAIRGLGTNTEAFF. In nucleotides, the CDR3 is TGTGCCATCAGAGGGCTGGGAACGAACACTGAAGCTTTCTTT.